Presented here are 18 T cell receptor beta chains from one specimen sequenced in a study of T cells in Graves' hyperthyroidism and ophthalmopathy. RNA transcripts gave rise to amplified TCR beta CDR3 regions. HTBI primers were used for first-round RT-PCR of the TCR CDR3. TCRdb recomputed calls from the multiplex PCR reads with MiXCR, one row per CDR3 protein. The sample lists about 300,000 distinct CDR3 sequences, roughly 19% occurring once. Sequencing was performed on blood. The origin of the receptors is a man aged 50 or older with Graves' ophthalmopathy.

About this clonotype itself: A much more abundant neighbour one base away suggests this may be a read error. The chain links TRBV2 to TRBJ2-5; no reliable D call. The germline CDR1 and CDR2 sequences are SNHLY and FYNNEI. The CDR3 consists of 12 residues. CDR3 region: CTSQRDQETQYF. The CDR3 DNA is TGTACCAGTCAAAGGGATCAAGAGACCCAGTACTTC.

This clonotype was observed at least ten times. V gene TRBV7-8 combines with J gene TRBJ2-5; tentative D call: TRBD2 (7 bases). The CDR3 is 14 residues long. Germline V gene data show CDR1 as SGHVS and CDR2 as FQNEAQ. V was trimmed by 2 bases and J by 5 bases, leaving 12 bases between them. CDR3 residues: CASSLRSGGETQYF. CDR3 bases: TGTGCCAGCAGCTTACGGTCGGGGGGCGAGACCCAGTACTTC.

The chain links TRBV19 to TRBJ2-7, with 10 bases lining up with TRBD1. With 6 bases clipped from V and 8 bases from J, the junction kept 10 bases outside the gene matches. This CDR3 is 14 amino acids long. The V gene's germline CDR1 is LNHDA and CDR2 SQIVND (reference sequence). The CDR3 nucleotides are TGTGCCAGTAGCGACGGACAGGGGGGTCCAAAGCAGTACTTC. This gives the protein CASSDGQGGPKQYF.

The CDR3 loop reads CAWTPELYNSPLHF. The CDR3 DNA reads TGTGCCTGGACGCCGGAGCTTTATAATTCACCCCTCCACTTT. The chain employs TRBV30 and TRBJ1-6; D unclear. V lost 4 bases and J 4 bases, leaving 11 bases between the germline ends. The CDR3 contains 14 residues. Germline CDR1 and CDR2: GTSNPN and SVGIG (reference sequence).

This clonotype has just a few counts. The chain's CDR3 is CASSPLDRSSYEQYF. The DNA for the CDR3 is TGTGCCAGCAGCCCCCTGGACAGGAGCAGCTACGAGCAGTACTTC. The chain combines TRBV7-9 with TRBJ2-7, with 7 bases aligning to TRBD1. Germline V CDR1 and CDR2: SEHNR, FQNEAQ (reference sequence). With V trimmed by 5 bases and J by 3 bases, 10 bases remained unmatched. The CDR3 covers 15 residues. Supplemented by reference TRBV7-9 and TRBJ2-7, the full variable domain reads DTGVSQNPRHKITKRGQNVTFRCDPISEHNRLYWYRQTLGQGPEFLTYFQNEAQLEKSRLLSDRFSAERPKGSFSTLEIQRTEQGDSAMYLCASSPLDRSSYEQYFGPGTRLTVT.

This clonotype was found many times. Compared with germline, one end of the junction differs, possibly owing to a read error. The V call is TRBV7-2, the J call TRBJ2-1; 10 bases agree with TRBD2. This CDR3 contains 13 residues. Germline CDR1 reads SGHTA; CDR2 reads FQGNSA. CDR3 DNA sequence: TGTGCCAGCAGCCTAGCGGGAGCGGGAGAGCAGTTCTTC. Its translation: CASSLAGAGEQFF.

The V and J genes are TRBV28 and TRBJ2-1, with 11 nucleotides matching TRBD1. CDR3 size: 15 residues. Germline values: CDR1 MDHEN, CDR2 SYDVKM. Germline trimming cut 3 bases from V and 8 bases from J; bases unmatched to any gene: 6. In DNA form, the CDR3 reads TGTGCCAGCAGTTTCGGGACAGGGGGTGACGATGAGCAGTTCTTC. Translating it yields CASSFGTGGDDEQFF.

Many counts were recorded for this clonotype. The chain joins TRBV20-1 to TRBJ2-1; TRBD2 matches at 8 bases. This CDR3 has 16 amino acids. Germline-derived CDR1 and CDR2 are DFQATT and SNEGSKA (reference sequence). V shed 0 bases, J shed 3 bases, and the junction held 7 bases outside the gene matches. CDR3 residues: CSARDPLAGFYNEQFF. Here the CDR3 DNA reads TGCAGTGCTAGAGATCCCCTAGCGGGTTTCTACAATGAGCAGTTCTTC.

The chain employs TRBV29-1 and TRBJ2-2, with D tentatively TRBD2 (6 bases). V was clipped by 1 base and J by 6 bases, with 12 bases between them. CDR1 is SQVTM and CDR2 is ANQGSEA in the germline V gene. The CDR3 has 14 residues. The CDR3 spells CSVEAGRRAGELFF. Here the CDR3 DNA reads TGCAGCGTTGAAGCCGGGAGAAGGGCCGGGGAGCTGTTTTTT.

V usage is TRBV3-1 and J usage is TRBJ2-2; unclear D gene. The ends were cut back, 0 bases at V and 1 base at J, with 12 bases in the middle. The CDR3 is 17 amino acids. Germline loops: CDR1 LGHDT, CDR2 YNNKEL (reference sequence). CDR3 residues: CASSQDLVWENTGELFF. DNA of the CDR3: TGTGCCAGCAGCCAAGATCTGGTCTGGGAGAACACCGGGGAGCTGTTTTTT.

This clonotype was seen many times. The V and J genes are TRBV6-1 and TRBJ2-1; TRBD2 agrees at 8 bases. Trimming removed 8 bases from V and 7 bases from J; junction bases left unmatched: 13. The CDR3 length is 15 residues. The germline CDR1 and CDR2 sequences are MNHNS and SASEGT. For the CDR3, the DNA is TGTGCCAGCGGAGCCACTAGCGGTAGTATAAATGAGCAGTTCTTC. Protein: CASGATSGSINEQFF.

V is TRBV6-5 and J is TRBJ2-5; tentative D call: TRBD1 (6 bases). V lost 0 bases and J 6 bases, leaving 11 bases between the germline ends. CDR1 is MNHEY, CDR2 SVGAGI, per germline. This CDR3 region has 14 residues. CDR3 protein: CASSYSVQGKTQYF. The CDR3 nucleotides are TGTGCCAGCAGTTACTCTGTACAGGGAAAGACCCAGTACTTC.

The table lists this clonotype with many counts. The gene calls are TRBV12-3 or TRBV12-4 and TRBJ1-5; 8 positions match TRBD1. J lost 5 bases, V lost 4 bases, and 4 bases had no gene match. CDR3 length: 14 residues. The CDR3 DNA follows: TGTGCCAGCAGTTCGGACAGGGAAGATCAGCCCCAGCATTTT. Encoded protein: CASSSDREDQPQHF.

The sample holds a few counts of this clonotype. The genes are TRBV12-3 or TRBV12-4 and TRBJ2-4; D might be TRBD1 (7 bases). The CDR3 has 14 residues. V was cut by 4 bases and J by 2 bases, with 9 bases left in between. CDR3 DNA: TGTGCCAGCAGTTCAGGGGGGACCAAAAACATTCAGTACTTC. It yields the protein CASSSGGTKNIQYF.

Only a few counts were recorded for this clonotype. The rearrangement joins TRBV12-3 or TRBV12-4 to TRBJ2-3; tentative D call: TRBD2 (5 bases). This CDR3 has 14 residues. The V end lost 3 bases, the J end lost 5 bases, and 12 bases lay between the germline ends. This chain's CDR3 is CASSFGRSEDTQYF. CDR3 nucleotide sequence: TGTGCCAGCAGTTTTGGGAGATCAGAAGATACGCAGTATTTT.

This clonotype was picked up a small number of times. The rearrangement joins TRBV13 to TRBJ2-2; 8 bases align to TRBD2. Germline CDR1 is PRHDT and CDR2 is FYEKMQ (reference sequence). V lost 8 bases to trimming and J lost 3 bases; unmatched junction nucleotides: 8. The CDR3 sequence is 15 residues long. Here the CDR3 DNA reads TGTGCCAGCGTATATAGCGGGATTCACACCGGGGAGCTGTTTTTT. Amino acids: CASVYSGIHTGELFF.

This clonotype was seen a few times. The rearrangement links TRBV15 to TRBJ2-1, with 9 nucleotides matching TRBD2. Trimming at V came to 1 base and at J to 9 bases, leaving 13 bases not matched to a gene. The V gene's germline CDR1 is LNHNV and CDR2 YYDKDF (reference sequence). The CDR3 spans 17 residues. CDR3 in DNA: TGTGCCACCAGCAGAGGCAGCGGTAGCGGGAGACGTAGTGAGCAGTTCTTC. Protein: CATSRGSGSGRRSEQFF.

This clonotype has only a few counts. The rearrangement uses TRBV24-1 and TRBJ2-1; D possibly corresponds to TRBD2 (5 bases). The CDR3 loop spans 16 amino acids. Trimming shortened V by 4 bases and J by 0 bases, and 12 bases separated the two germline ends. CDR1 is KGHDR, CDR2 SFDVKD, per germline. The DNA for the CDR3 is TGTGCCACCAGTGACCCTAGCCCGAGCTCCTACAATGAGCAGTTCTTC. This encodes CATSDPSPSSYNEQFF.